This T cell receptor beta chain was sequenced during a study of beta chain features in type 1 diabetes. Findings and caveats of the study: Patients showed naive, central memory and Treg TCRB repertoires that appeared more similar than those of healthy donors. These data did not resolve whether HLA type affects TCRB rearrangement. People with Type 1 diabetes carried modestly yet significantly shorter TCRB CDR3s in all four CD4+ subsets.

V lost 5 bases and J 0 bases, leaving 10 bases between the germline ends. The germline gives CDR1 SEHNR, CDR2 FQNEAQ (reference sequence). CDR3 length: 14 residues. Isolated RNA was reverse transcribed in full, so expressed TCRB transcripts were sequenced. Sequencing was performed with immunoSEQ multiplex PCR; in TCRdb, only in-frame clones are kept and a portion is missing. The data contain a few hundred thousand clones, approximately 15% of them singletons. A CD45RO/CCR7/CD25/CD127/CD95/CD27 panel sorted naive, central memory, regulatory and stem cell-like memory CD4+ cells. Notes on this clone: Its antigen is undetermined.

This receptor was taken from a woman between 18 and 29 years old with type 1 diabetes. Sequenced input: naive CD4+ T cells from blood. This sequence joins TRBV7-9 and TRBJ1-2; possible D gene TRBD1, 6 bases. The CDR3: CASSPDSTNYGYTF. CDR3 DNA: TGTGCCAGCAGCCCGGACAGCACTAACTATGGCTACACCTTC.